This TCR beta chain was captured by sequencing in a study of early T cells in non-severe SARS-CoV-2 infection. TCRdb passed the 5' RACE reads through MiXCR, listing each CDR3 protein once. There are 25,000 to 35,000 distinct CDR3 sequences in the sample; just under 3% occur only once, and under 0.75% lies in the top ten. This clonotype was found many times. Unmatched junction bases numbered 10, after V lost 10 bases and J lost 4 bases. This CDR3 comprises 15 residues. The germline gives CDR1 MDHEN, CDR2 SYDVKM. The sequence was collected from an adult who was a healthcare worker with PCR-confirmed SARS-CoV-2 infection or an uninfected control (not recorded which). The sequenced sample consisted of whole blood. The gene calls are TRBV28 and TRBJ2-2, with 9 bases lining up with TRBD1. The CDR3 DNA reads TGTGCCACCTGCCGGGGACAGGGTTTCACCGGGGAGCTGTTTTTT. As protein: CATCRGQGFTGELFF.